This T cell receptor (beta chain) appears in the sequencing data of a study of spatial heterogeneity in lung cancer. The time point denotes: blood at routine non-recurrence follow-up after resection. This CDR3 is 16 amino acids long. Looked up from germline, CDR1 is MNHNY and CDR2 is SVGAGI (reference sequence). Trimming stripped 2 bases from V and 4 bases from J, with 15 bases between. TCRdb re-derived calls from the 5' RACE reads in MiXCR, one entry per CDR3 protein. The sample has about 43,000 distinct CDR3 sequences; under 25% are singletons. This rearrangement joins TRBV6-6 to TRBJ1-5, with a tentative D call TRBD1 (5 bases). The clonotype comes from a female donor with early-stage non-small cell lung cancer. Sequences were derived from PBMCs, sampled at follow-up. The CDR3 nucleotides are TGTGCCAGCAGTTACCAAAACTCAGGGTTAAATCAGCCCCAGCATTTT. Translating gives CASSYQNSGLNQPQHF.